The clone carrying this T cell receptor (beta chain) was detected only a few times. The CDR3 sequence is 13 residues long. Losses at the gene ends were 3 bases for V and 7 bases for J; bases not matched to a gene: 7. From germline, CDR1 is DFQATT and CDR2 SNEGSKA (reference sequence). The sample originates from a study of blood T cell repertoires in COVID-19. The method was immunoSEQ multiplex PCR; TCRdb's version includes in-frame clones alone and lacks a portion of them. The table includes hundreds of thousands of clones, 80% to 90% detected once. The material sequenced was peripheral blood. The chain links TRBV20-1 to TRBJ2-7; 9 bases fit TRBD1. The sequence was collected from a man aged 50-59 years with acute or convalescent COVID-19. In DNA, the CDR3 is TGCAGTGCTAGTACAGGGGGCCTATGGGAGCAGTACTTC. Translating it yields CSASTGGLWEQYF.